This paragraph reports one TCR beta chain. The data originate from a study of T cells in Graves' hyperthyroidism and ophthalmopathy. RNA transcripts served as the template for amplifying TCR beta CDR3 regions. Carried out on the TCR CDR3, a first-round RT-PCR used the HTBI primer set. TCRdb passed the multiplex PCR reads through MiXCR, listing each CDR3 protein once. The sample shows hundreds of thousands of distinct CDR3 sequences, approximately 13% of them seen only once. V lost 4 bases to trimming and J lost 3 bases, with 12 bases between them. The CDR3 extends over 15 amino acids. The germline gives CDR1 LGHNA, CDR2 YNFKEQ. Based on clinical symptoms, serum thyroxine and TRAb, thyroid ultrasound and orbital computed tomography, diagnoses were reached.

V gene TRBV4-2 combines with J gene TRBJ2-2, with D possibly matching TRBD2 (6 bases). This receptor was identified in a young woman with Graves' hyperthyroidism that later progressed to Graves' ophthalmopathy. The material sequenced was blood. The CDR3 DNA is TGTGCCAGCAGCCTCTCCGCTAGCGACACCGGGGAGCTGTTTTTT. It codes for CASSLSASDTGELFF.